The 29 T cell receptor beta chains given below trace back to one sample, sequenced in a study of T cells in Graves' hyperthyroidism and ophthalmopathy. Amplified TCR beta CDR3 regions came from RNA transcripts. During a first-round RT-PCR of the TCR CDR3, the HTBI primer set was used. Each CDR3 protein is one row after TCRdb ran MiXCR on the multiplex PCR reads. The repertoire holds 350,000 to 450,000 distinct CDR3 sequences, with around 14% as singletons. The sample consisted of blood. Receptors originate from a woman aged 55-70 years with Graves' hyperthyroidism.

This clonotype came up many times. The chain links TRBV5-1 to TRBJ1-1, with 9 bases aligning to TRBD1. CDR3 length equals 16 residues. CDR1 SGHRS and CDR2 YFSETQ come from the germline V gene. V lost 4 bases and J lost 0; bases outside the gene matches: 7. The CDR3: CASSPRQGGMNTEAFF. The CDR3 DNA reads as TGCGCCAGCAGCCCCCGACAGGGGGGGATGAACACTGAAGCTTTCTTT.

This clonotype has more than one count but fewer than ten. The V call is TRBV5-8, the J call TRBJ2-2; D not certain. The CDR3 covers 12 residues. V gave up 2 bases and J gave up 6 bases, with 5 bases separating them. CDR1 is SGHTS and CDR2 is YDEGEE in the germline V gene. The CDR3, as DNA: TGTGCCAGCAGCTTTTTTCCCGGGGAGCTGTTTTTT. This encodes CASSFFPGELFF.

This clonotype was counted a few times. The CDR3 DNA is TGTGCCAGCAGTACAGCGCTGAACACCGGGGAGCTGTTTTTT. It is translated as CASSTALNTGELFF. The chain has TRBV6-1 and TRBJ2-2; D uncertain. The ends were cut back, 5 bases at V and 1 base at J, with 8 bases in the middle. Per the germline V gene, CDR1 is MNHNS and CDR2 is SASEGT. The CDR3 loop spans 14 amino acids.

The CDR3 DNA reads as TGCGCCAGCAGCCCCGTCCCGGGACAGGGTGGAGAAGCTTTCTTT. Encoded protein: CASSPVPGQGGEAFF. The chain recombines TRBV5-1 with TRBJ1-1; 9 positions agree with TRBD1. The CDR3 has 15 residues. Germline values: CDR1 SGHRS, CDR2 YFSETQ. Germline trimming cut 4 bases from V and 8 bases from J; bases unmatched to any gene: 12.

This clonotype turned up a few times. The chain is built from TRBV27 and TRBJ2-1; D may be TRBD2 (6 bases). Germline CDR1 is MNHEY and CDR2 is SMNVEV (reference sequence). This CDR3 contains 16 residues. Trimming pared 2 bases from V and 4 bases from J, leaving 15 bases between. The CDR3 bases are TGTGCCAGCAGTTTAAGGTACCAGCGGGCTTACAATGAGCAGTTCTTC. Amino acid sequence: CASSLRYQRAYNEQFF.

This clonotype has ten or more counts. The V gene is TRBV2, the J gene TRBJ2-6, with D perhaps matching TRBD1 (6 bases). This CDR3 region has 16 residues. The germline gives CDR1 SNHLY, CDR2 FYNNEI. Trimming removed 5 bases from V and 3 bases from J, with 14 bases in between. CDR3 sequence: CASSRTGYYGANVLTF. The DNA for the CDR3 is TGTGCCAGCAGTCGAACAGGGTACTATGGGGCCAACGTCCTGACTTTC. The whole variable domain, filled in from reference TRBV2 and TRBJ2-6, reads EPEVTQTPSHQVTQMGQEVILRCVPISNHLYFYWYRQILGQKVEFLVSFYNNEISEKSEIFDDQFSVERPDGSNFTLKIRSTKLEDSAMYFCASSRTGYYGANVLTFGAGSRLTVL.

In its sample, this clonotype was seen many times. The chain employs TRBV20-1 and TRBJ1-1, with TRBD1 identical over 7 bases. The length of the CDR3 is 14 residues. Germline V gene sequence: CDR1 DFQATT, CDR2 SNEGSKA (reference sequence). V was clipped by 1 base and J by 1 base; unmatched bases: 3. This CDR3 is CSARGQGENTEAFF. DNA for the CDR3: TGCAGTGCTAGAGGACAGGGAGAGAACACTGAAGCTTTCTTT.

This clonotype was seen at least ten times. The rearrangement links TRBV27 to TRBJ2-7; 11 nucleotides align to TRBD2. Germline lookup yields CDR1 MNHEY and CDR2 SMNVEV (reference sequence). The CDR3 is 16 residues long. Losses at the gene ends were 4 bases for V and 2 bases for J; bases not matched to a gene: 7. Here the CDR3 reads CASSSHPSGGPYEQYF. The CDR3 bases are TGTGCCAGCAGTTCCCACCCTAGCGGGGGGCCCTACGAGCAGTACTTC.

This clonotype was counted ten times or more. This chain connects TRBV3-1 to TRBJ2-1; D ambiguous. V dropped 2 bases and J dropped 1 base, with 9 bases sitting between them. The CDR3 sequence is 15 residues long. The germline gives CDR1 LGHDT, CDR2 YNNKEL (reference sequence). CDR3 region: CASSQMHGSYNEQFF. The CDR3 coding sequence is TGTGCCAGCAGCCAAATGCATGGTTCCTACAATGAGCAGTTCTTC.

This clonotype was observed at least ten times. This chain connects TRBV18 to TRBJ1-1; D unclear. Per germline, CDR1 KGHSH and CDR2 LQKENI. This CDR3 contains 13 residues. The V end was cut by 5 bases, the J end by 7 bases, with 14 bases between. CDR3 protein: CASSTAYGLEAFF. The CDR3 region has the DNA TGTGCCAGCTCAACGGCCTACGGGCTTGAAGCTTTCTTT.

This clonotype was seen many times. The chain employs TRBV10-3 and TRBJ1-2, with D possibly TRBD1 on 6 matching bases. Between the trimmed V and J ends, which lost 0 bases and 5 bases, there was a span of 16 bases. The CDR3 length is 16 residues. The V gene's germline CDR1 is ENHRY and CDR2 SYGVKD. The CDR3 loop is CAISESRGGANYGYTF. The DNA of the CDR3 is TGTGCCATCAGTGAGTCGAGGGGGGGCGCGAATTATGGCTACACCTTC.

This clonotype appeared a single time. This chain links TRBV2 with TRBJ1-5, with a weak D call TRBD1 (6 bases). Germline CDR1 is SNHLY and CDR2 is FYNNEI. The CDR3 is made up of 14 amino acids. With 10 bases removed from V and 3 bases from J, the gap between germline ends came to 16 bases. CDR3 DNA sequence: TGTGCCACCACAGGGCCCGACATCAATCAGCCCCAGCATTTT. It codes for CATTGPDINQPQHF.

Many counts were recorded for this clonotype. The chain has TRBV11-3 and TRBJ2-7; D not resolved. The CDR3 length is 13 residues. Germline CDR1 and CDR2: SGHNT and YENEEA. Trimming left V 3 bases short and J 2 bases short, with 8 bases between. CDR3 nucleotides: TGTGCCAGCAGCTTTCTGTGGGCCTACGAGCAGTACTTC. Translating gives CASSFLWAYEQYF.

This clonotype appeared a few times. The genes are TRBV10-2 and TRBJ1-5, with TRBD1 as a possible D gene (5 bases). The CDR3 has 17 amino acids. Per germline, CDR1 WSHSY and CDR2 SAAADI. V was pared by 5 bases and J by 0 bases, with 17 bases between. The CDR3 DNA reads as TGCGCCAGCAGTCCCGGGGGGGGTGACCTTAGCAATCAGCCCCAGCATTTT. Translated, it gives CASSPGGGDLSNQPQHF.

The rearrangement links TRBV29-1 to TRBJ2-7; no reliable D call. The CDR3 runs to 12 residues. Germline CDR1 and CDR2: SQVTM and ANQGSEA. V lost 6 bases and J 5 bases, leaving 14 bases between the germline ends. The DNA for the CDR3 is TGCAGCGTCTCCGAACCACGCCACGAGCAGTACTTC. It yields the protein CSVSEPRHEQYF.

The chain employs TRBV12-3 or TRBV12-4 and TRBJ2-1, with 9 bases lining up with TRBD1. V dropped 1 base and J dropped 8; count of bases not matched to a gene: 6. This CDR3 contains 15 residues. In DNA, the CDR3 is TGTGCCAGCAGTTTAGAGGGGACAGGGTCGGATGAGCAGTTCTTC. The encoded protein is CASSLEGTGSDEQFF.

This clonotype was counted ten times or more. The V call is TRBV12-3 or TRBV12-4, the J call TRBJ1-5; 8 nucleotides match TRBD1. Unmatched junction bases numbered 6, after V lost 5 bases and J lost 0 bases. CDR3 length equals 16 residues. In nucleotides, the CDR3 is TGTGCCAGCAGTAAAGGACAGGGTAGTAGCAATCAGCCCCAGCATTTT. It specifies CASSKGQGSSNQPQHF.

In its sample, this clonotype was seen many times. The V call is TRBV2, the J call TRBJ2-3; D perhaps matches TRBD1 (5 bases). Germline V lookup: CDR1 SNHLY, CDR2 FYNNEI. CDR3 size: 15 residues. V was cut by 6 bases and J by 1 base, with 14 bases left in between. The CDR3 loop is CASRNVVRGTDTQYF. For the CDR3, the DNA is TGTGCCAGCAGGAATGTGGTCAGGGGCACAGATACGCAGTATTTT.

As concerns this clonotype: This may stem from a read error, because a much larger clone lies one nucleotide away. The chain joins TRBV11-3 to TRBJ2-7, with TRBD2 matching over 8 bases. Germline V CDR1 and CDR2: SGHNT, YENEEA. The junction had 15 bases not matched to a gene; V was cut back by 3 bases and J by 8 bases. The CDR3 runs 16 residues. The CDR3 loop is CASSFWGAAGVHKQYF. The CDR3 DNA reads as TGTGCCAGCAGCTTTTGGGGGGCAGCGGGAGTCCACAAGCAGTACTTC.

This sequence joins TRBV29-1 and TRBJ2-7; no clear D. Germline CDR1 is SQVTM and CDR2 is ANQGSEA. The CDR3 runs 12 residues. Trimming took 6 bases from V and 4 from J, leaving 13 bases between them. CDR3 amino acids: CSVRPDHYEQYF. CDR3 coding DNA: TGCAGCGTCCGCCCGGACCATTACGAGCAGTACTTC.

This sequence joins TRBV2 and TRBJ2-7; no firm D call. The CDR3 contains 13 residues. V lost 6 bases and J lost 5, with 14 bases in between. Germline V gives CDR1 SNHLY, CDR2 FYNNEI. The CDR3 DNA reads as TGTGCCAGCAGGACCGGTTATGGCCACGAGCAGTACTTC. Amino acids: CASRTGYGHEQYF. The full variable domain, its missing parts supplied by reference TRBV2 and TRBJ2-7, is EPEVTQTPSHQVTQMGQEVILRCVPISNHLYFYWYRQILGQKVEFLVSFYNNEISEKSEIFDDQFSVERPDGSNFTLKIRSTKLEDSAMYFCASRTGYGHEQYFGPGTRLTVT.

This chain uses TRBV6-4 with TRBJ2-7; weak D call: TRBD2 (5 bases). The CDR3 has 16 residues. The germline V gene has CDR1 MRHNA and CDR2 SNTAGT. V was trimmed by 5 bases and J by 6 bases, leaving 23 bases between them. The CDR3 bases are TGTGCCAGCAGTCATCGTGAAGAGGGCCCCTCGGGCGAGCAGTACTTC. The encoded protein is CASSHREEGPSGEQYF.

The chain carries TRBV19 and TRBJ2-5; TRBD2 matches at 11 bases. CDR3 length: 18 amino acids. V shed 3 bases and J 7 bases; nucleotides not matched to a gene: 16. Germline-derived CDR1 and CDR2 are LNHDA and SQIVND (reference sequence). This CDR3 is CASSMSSGRAVFGRTQYF. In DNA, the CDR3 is TGTGCCAGTAGTATGAGTAGCGGGAGGGCCGTTTTCGGTCGGACCCAGTACTTC.

The CDR3 is CATQGGDAGELFF. CDR3 nucleotides: TGTGCCACCCAAGGGGGAGACGCCGGGGAGCTGTTTTTT. The gene calls are TRBV24-1 and TRBJ2-2, with D possibly matching TRBD1 (6 bases). Germline loops: CDR1 KGHDR, CDR2 SFDVKD. This CDR3 spans 13 amino acids. Trimming shortened V by 9 bases and J by 6 bases, and 13 bases separated the two germline ends.

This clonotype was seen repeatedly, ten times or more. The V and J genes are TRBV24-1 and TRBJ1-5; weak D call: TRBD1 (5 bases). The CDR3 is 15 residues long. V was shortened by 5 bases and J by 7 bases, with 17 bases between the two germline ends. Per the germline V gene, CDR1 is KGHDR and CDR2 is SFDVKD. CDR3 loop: CATSGIGGSEQPQHF. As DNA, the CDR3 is TGTGCCACCAGTGGAATCGGGGGGTCGGAGCAGCCCCAGCATTTT.

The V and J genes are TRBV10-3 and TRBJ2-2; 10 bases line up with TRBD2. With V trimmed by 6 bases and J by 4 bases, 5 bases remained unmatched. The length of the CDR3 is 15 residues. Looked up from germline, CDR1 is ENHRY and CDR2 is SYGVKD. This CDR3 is CAIRPTSGVTGELFF. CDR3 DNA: TGTGCCATCAGGCCCACTAGCGGGGTCACCGGGGAGCTGTTTTTT.

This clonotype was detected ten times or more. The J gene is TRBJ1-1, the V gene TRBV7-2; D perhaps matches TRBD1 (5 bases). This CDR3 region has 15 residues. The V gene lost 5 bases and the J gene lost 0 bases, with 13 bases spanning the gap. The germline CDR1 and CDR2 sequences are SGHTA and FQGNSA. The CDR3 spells CASSHSRGMNTEAFF. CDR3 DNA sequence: TGTGCCAGCAGCCACTCTCGGGGGATGAACACTGAAGCTTTCTTT.

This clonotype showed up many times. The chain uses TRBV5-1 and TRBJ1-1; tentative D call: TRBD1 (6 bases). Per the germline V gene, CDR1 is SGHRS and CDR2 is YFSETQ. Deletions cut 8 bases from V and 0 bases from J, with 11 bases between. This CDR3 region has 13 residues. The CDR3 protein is CASQTGLNTEAFF. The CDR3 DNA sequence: TGCGCCAGTCAGACAGGACTGAACACTGAAGCTTTCTTT. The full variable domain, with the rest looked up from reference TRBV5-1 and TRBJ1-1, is KAGVTQTPRYLIKTRGQQVTLSCSPISGHRSVSWYQQTPGQGLQFLFEYFSETQRNKGNFPGRFSGRQFSNSRSEMNVSTLELGDSALYLCASQTGLNTEAFFGQGTRLTVV.

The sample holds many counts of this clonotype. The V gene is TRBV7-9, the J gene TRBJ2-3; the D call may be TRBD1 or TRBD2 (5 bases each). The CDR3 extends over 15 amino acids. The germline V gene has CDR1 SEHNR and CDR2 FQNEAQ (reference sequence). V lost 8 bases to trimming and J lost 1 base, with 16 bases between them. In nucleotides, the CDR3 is TGTGCCAGCCCCCCCCGGGGCAGGGGCACAGATACGCAGTATTTT. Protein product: CASPPRGRGTDTQYF.